A selection of T cell receptor beta chains follows, all from one sample in a study of graft-versus-host responses after intestinal transplantation. Antigens of these TCRs are unknown. Profiling relied on immunoSEQ multiplex PCR, and the TCRdb table lists in-frame clones only, not all of them. Of 65,000 to 90,000 clones in the sample, approximately 90% were seen once. Sequenced material: unstimulated CD8+ T cells sorted from spleen or lymph node cells, taken before transplant. Receptor source: a human donor who was the organ donor for an intestinal transplant. Each CDR3 is given with its conserved first and last residue. Fields, in order: D gene, J gene, V gene, clone size, CDR3 DNA, CDR3 protein. The D gene is left open where the match is weak. Size tells how often a clone was seen (once, few, many) or the class of an expanded clone, and some rows leave it out.

d_gene: NA; j_gene: TRBJ1-5; v_gene: TRBV7-9; abundance: NA; CDR3nt: TGTGCCAGCAGCCCCGAGACAGAGAGCAATCAGCCCCAGCATTTT; CDR3aa: CASSPETESNQPQHF
d_gene: NA; j_gene: TRBJ2-1; v_gene: TRBV7-6; abundance: NA; CDR3nt: TGTGCCAGCAGCTTAGCGGGGGCCGACAATGAGCAGTTCTTC; CDR3aa: CASSLAGADNEQFF
d_gene: NA; j_gene: TRBJ2-7; v_gene: TRBV6-5; abundance: NA; CDR3nt: TGTGCCAGCAGTTACTCCCTTAGCGCCCCTGTGGACGAGCAGTACTTC; CDR3aa: CASSYSLSAPVDEQYF
d_gene: TRBD1; j_gene: TRBJ1-1; v_gene: TRBV27; abundance: NA; CDR3nt: TGTGCCAGCAGTTTATCGGGCGGACAGGGGGGCACTGAAGCTTTCTTT; CDR3aa: CASSLSGGQGGTEAFF
d_gene: TRBD2; j_gene: TRBJ2-7; v_gene: TRBV18; abundance: NA; CDR3nt: TGTGCCAGCTCCTCCGGGACTAGCGGGGTGAGCTCCTACGAGCAGTACTTC; CDR3aa: CASSSGTSGVSSYEQYF
d_gene: NA; j_gene: TRBJ2-1; v_gene: TRBV7-9; abundance: NA; CDR3nt: TGTGCCAGCAGCACCCCGACTCTGAGCTCCTACAATGAGCAGTTCTTC; CDR3aa: CASSTPTLSSYNEQFF
d_gene: NA; j_gene: TRBJ2-1; v_gene: TRBV4-1; abundance: NA; CDR3nt: TGCGCCAGCAGCCAGTACAGGGTGGGACAATACAATGAGCAGTTCTTC; CDR3aa: CASSQYRVGQYNEQFF
d_gene: NA; j_gene: TRBJ2-5; v_gene: TRBV10-3; abundance: once; CDR3nt: TGTGCCATCAGTGAGGGGTTGGGTAGAGGAGAGACCCAGTACTTC; CDR3aa: CAISEGLGRGETQYF
d_gene: NA; j_gene: TRBJ1-5; v_gene: TRBV15; abundance: NA; CDR3nt: TGTGCCACCAGCAGAGGCGGACCGGGACTCTCCGGGTCGGGCAATCAGCCCCAGCATTTT; CDR3aa: CATSRGGPGLSGSGNQPQHF
d_gene: TRBD2; j_gene: TRBJ2-1; v_gene: TRBV9; abundance: NA; CDR3nt: TGTGCCAGCAGCTCCCTAGCGGGAACTTACAATGAGCAGTTCTTC; CDR3aa: CASSSLAGTYNEQFF
d_gene: TRBD1; j_gene: TRBJ1-4; v_gene: TRBV6-1; abundance: NA; CDR3nt: TGTGCCAGCAGTCTCGACAGGGCAACTAATGAAAAACTGTTTTTT; CDR3aa: CASSLDRATNEKLFF
d_gene: NA; j_gene: TRBJ2-1; v_gene: TRBV2; abundance: NA; CDR3nt: TGTGCCAGCATCACCCGGAATGAGCAGTTCTTC; CDR3aa: CASITRNEQFF
d_gene: TRBD1; j_gene: TRBJ2-1; v_gene: TRBV5-1; abundance: NA; CDR3nt: TGCGCCAGCAGGTACAGGGGAAGCTACAATGAGCAGTTCTTC; CDR3aa: CASRYRGSYNEQFF
d_gene: TRBD2; j_gene: TRBJ2-7; v_gene: TRBV4-1; abundance: NA; CDR3nt: TGCGCCAGCAGCCAAGATGGTGGCGGGAGTTCATACGAGCAGTACTTC; CDR3aa: CASSQDGGGSSYEQYF
d_gene: TRBD2; j_gene: TRBJ2-7; v_gene: TRBV6-5; abundance: NA; CDR3nt: TGTGCCAGCAGTACACTAGCGGGGGGCCTCTACGAGCAGTACTTC; CDR3aa: CASSTLAGGLYEQYF
d_gene: TRBD1; j_gene: TRBJ1-1; v_gene: TRBV19; abundance: NA; CDR3nt: TGTGCCAGTAGTATAGGACAGGGGTGGATGAACACTGAAGCTTTCTTT; CDR3aa: CASSIGQGWMNTEAFF
d_gene: NA; j_gene: TRBJ2-7; v_gene: TRBV11-2; abundance: NA; CDR3nt: TGTGCCAGCAGTCTATGGTCAGGGGCCTACGAGCAGTACTTC; CDR3aa: CASSLWSGAYEQYF
d_gene: NA; j_gene: TRBJ1-3; v_gene: TRBV19; abundance: NA; CDR3nt: TGTGCCAGTAGTATATTGCAGGGAAAAGGATACACCATATATTTT; CDR3aa: CASSILQGKGYTIYF
d_gene: NA; j_gene: TRBJ2-7; v_gene: TRBV6-5; abundance: NA; CDR3nt: TGTGCCAGCAGTTACGGGGAACACGAGCAGTACTTC; CDR3aa: CASSYGEHEQYF
d_gene: NA; j_gene: TRBJ2-1; v_gene: TRBV6-4; abundance: NA; CDR3nt: TGTGCCAGCAGCGCCACAGGGATCCGAAGCTCCTACAATGAGCAGTTCTTC; CDR3aa: CASSATGIRSSYNEQFF
d_gene: NA; j_gene: TRBJ1-1; v_gene: TRBV5-5; abundance: NA; CDR3nt: TGTGCCAGCAGCTTGGAGCTCTGGAACACTGAAGCTTTCTTT; CDR3aa: CASSLELWNTEAFF
d_gene: NA; j_gene: TRBJ2-7; v_gene: TRBV11-2; abundance: NA; CDR3nt: TGTGCCAGCAGCTTAGATGGGGGTGGATGGGGGCAGTACTTC; CDR3aa: CASSLDGGGWGQYF
d_gene: NA; j_gene: TRBJ1-5; v_gene: TRBV27; abundance: NA; CDR3nt: TGTGCCAGCAGTTTATTGGGCCACAATCAGCCCCAGCATTTT; CDR3aa: CASSLLGHNQPQHF
d_gene: NA; j_gene: TRBJ1-1; v_gene: TRBV4-1; abundance: NA; CDR3nt: TGCGCCAGCAGCCACCTAGGGGGGGCTGAAGCTTTCTTT; CDR3aa: CASSHLGGAEAFF
d_gene: TRBD1; j_gene: TRBJ2-3; v_gene: TRBV7-9; abundance: NA; CDR3nt: TGTGCCAGCAGCTCCGACAGGGGGCAGAGAGATACGCAGTATTTT; CDR3aa: CASSSDRGQRDTQYF
d_gene: NA; j_gene: TRBJ1-2; v_gene: TRBV7-9; abundance: NA; CDR3nt: TGTGCCAGCAGCGCCATGGCGGTCAACTATGGCTACACCTTC; CDR3aa: CASSAMAVNYGYTF
d_gene: NA; j_gene: TRBJ1-1; v_gene: TRBV7-6; abundance: NA; CDR3nt: TGTGCCAGCAGCTTTATCCCCAACAATCCCTCGGTAGCTTTCTTT; CDR3aa: CASSFIPNNPSVAFF
d_gene: NA; j_gene: TRBJ2-7; v_gene: TRBV6-1; abundance: NA; CDR3nt: TGTGCCAGCAGTGAAGTGGTCGGGAGCAGCCTCTACGAGCAGTACTTC; CDR3aa: CASSEVVGSSLYEQYF
d_gene: NA; j_gene: TRBJ2-7; v_gene: TRBV5-1; abundance: once; CDR3nt: TGCGCCAGCAGCTTGTATTTTGGGGGAAGCGACGAGCAGTACTTC; CDR3aa: CASSLYFGGSDEQYF
d_gene: NA; j_gene: TRBJ1-3; v_gene: TRBV2; abundance: NA; CDR3nt: TGTGCCAGCAGGGTAGACAGATCCTCTGGAAACACCATATATTTT; CDR3aa: CASRVDRSSGNTIYF
d_gene: NA; j_gene: TRBJ1-1; v_gene: TRBV16; abundance: NA; CDR3nt: TGTGCCAGCAGCCGCGCGAAAGGGAACACTGAAGCTTTCTTT; CDR3aa: CASSRAKGNTEAFF
d_gene: NA; j_gene: TRBJ1-1; v_gene: TRBV2; abundance: NA; CDR3nt: TGTGCCAGCAGCCGCCTAGGGGGGTACAACACTGAAGCTTTCTTT; CDR3aa: CASSRLGGYNTEAFF
d_gene: NA; j_gene: TRBJ1-1; v_gene: TRBV19; abundance: NA; CDR3nt: TGTGCCAGTAGTATCTTTGGGGGTTTTATGAACACTGAAGCTTTCTTT; CDR3aa: CASSIFGGFMNTEAFF
d_gene: TRBD2; j_gene: TRBJ2-7; v_gene: TRBV10-3; abundance: NA; CDR3nt: TGTGCCATCAGTGATGAGACTAGCGGGGGATACGAGCAGTACTTC; CDR3aa: CAISDETSGGYEQYF
d_gene: NA; j_gene: TRBJ1-2; v_gene: TRBV9; abundance: NA; CDR3nt: TGTGCCAGCAGCGAGGCGGGACGGCCTTATGGTGGCTACACCTTC; CDR3aa: CASSEAGRPYGGYTF
d_gene: NA; j_gene: TRBJ2-5; v_gene: TRBV7-9; abundance: NA; CDR3nt: TGTGCCAGCAGCTCTCAAAGGGGCCAAGGAGAGACCCAGTACTTC; CDR3aa: CASSSQRGQGETQYF
d_gene: NA; j_gene: TRBJ1-2; v_gene: TRBV5-4; abundance: NA; CDR3nt: TGTGCCAGCAGACCACAGGCGGGGAGCTATGGCTACACCTTC; CDR3aa: CASRPQAGSYGYTF
d_gene: NA; j_gene: TRBJ2-7; v_gene: TRBV27; abundance: NA; CDR3nt: TGTGCCAGCAGTTATGTGGGGGGAGAAAACGAGCAGTACTTC; CDR3aa: CASSYVGGENEQYF
d_gene: NA; j_gene: TRBJ1-6; v_gene: TRBV28; abundance: NA; CDR3nt: TGTGCCAGCAGTCCCCAACAGGGAGCTCGGGGTAATTCACCCCTCCACTTT; CDR3aa: CASSPQQGARGNSPLHF
d_gene: NA; j_gene: TRBJ2-7; v_gene: TRBV9; abundance: NA; CDR3nt: TGTGCCAGCAGCTCAATGTGGGGACACAACGAGCAGTACTTC; CDR3aa: CASSSMWGHNEQYF
d_gene: NA; j_gene: TRBJ2-7; v_gene: TRBV7-6; abundance: NA; CDR3nt: TGTGCCAGCAGTTTAGACAGCGGTACCTACGAGCAGTACTTC; CDR3aa: CASSLDSGTYEQYF
d_gene: TRBD2; j_gene: TRBJ2-3; v_gene: TRBV4-1; abundance: NA; CDR3nt: TGCGCCAGCAGCCCAAATCTGATTAGCGGGGGGGCCCCAGATACGCAGTATTTT; CDR3aa: CASSPNLISGGAPDTQYF
d_gene: NA; j_gene: TRBJ1-2; v_gene: TRBV7-9; abundance: NA; CDR3nt: TGTGCCAGCAGCTTGACCACTCCGGCGGACAGTGACAACTATGGCTACACCTTC; CDR3aa: CASSLTTPADSDNYGYTF
d_gene: TRBD1; j_gene: TRBJ2-1; v_gene: TRBV30; abundance: NA; CDR3nt: TGTGCCTGGGGGGACAGCAGCTCCTACAATGAGCAGTTCTTC; CDR3aa: CAWGDSSSYNEQFF